This TCR beta chain emerged from a study of T-cell reconstitution after alpha-beta-depleted transplantation in children. The table lists this clonotype with many counts. With 4 bases removed from V and 0 bases from J, the gap between germline ends came to 11 bases. The CDR3 is made up of 14 amino acids. CDR1 is SGHDT, CDR2 YYEEEE, per germline. Using unique molecular identifiers, the investigators prepared the TCRbeta library. TCRdb recomputed calls from the PCR reads with MiXCR, one row per CDR3 protein. The top ten hold around 3% of the sample, which has roughly 220,000 distinct CDR3 sequences, around 12% seen once.

The receptor's source is a human donor who donated a stem cell graft to a child with acute lymphoblastic leukemia. The sequencing here drew on PBMCs from the stem cell graft donor, taken from the stem cell graft. This chain joins TRBV5-6 and TRBJ2-7; D is possibly TRBD1 (5 bases). The CDR3 region has the DNA TGTGCCAGCAGCATGACAGAATCCTCCTACGAGCAGTACTTC. It codes for CASSMTESSYEQYF.